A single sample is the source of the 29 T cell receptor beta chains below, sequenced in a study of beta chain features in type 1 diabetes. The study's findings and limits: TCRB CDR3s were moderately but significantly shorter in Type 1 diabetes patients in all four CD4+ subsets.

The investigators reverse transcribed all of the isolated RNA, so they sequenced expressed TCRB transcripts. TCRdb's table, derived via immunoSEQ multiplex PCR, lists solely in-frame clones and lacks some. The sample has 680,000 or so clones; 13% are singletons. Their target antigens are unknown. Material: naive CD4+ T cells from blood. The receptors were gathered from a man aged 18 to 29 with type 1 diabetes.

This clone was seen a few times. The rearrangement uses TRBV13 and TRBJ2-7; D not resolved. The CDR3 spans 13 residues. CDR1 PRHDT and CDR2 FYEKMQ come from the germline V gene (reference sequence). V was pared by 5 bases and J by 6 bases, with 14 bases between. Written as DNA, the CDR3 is TGTGCCAGCAGCCTAAGAGAGGACGGCGAGCAGTACTTC. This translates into CASSLREDGEQYF.

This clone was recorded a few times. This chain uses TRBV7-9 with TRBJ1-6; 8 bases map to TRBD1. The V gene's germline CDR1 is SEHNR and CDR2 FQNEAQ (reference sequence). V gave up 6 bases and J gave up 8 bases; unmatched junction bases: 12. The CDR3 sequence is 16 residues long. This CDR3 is CASSSPRGQTDSPLHF. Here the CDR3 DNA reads TGTGCCAGCAGTTCACCCAGGGGGCAGACGGATTCACCCCTCCACTTT.

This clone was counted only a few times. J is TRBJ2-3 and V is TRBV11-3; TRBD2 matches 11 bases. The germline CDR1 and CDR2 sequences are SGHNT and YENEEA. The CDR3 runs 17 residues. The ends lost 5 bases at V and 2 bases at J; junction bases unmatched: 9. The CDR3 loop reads CASSRWALAGATDTQYF. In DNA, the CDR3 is TGTGCCAGCAGCCGCTGGGCACTAGCGGGGGCCACAGATACGCAGTATTTT.

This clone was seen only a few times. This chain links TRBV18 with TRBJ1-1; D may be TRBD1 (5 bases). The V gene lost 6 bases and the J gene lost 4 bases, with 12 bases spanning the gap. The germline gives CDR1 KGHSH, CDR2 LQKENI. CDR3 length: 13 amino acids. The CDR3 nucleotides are TGTGCCAGCTCCCCGGTGGGGACCACTGAAGCTTTCTTT. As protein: CASSPVGTTEAFF.

The CDR3 is CASRLSGLAGDNTDTQYF. CDR3 DNA: TGCGCCAGCAGATTAAGCGGGCTAGCGGGGGATAACACAGATACGCAGTATTTT. The genes are TRBV4-1 and TRBJ2-3, with TRBD2 identical over 10 bases. The germline V gene encodes CDR1 MGHRA and CDR2 YSYEKL. V lost 6 bases and J lost 2; bases outside the gene matches: 14. The CDR3 is 18 residues long.

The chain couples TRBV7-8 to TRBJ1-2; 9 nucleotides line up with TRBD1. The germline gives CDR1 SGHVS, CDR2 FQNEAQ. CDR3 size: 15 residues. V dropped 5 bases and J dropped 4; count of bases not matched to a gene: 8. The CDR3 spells CASSPQGAGGYGYTF. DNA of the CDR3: TGTGCCAGCAGCCCACAGGGGGCCGGAGGCTATGGCTACACCTTC.

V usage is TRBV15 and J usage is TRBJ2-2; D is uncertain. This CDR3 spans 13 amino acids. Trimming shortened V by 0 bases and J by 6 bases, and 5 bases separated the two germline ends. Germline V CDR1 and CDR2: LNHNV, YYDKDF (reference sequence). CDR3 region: CATSRDKPGELFF. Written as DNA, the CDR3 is TGTGCCACCAGCAGAGATAAGCCCGGGGAGCTGTTTTTT.

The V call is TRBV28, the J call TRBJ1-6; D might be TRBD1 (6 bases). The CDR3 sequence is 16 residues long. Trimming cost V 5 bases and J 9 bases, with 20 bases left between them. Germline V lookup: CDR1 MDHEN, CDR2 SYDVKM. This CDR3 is CASSAAGAQGGSPLHF. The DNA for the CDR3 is TGTGCCAGCAGTGCAGCAGGGGCGCAGGGCGGTTCACCCCTCCACTTT. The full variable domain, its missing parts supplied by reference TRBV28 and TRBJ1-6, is DVKVTQSSRYLVKRTGEKVFLECVQDMDHENMFWYRQDPGLGLRLIYFSYDVKMKEKGDIPEGYSVSREKKERFSLILESASTNQTSMYLCASSAAGAQGGSPLHFGNGTRLTVT.

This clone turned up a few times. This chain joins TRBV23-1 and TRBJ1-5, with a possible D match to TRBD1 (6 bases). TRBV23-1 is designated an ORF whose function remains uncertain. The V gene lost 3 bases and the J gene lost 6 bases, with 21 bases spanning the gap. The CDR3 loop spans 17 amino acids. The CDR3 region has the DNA TGCGCCAGCAGTCATTATACCAGGGGAAGCGGGAGTCAGCCCCAGCATTTT. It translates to CASSHYTRGSGSQPQHF.

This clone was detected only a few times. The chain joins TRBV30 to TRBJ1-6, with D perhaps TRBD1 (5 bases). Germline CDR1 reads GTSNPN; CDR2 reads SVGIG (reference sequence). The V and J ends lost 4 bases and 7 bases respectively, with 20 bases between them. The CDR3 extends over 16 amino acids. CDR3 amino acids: CAWTTGVPSGNSPLHF. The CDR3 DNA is TGTGCCTGGACTACAGGAGTCCCATCAGGAAATTCACCCCTCCACTTT. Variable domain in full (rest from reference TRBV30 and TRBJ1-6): SQTIHQWPATLVQPVGSPLSLECTVEGTSNPNLYWYRQAAGRGLQLLFYSVGIGQISSEVPQNLSASRPQDRQFILSSKKLLLSDSGFYLCAWTTGVPSGNSPLHFGNGTRLTVT.

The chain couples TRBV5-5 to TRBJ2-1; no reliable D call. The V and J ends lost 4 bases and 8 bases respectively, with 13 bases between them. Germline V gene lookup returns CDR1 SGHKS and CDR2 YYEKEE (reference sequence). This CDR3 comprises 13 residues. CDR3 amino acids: CASSLVGSDEQFF. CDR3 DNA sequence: TGTGCCAGCAGCCTGGTGGGGTCAGATGAGCAGTTCTTC.

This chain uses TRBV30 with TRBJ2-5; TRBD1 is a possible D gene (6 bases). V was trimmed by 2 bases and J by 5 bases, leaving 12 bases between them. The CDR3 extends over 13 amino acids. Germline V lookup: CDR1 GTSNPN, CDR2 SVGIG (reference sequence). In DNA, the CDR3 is TGTGCCTGGAGTAAAGGGGGAGCTGAGACCCAGTACTTC. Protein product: CAWSKGGAETQYF.

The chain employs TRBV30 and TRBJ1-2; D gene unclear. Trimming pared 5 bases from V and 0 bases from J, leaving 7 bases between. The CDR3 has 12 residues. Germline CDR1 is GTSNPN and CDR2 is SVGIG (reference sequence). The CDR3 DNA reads TGTGCCTGGCAAGGCTCTAACTATGGCTACACCTTC. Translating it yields CAWQGSNYGYTF.

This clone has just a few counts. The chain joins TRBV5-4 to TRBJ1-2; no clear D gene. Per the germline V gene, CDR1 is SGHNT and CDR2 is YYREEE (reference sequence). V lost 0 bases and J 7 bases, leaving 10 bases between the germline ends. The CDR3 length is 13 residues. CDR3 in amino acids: CASSLGLTGGYTF. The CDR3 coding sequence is TGTGCCAGCAGCTTGGGACTTACGGGTGGCTACACCTTC.

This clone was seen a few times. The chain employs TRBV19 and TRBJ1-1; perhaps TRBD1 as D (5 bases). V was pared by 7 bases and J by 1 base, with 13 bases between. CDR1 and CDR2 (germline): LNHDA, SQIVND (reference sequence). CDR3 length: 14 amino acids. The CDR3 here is CASIRGRANTEAFF. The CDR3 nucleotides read TGTGCCAGTATACGGGGCAGGGCGAACACTGAAGCTTTCTTT.

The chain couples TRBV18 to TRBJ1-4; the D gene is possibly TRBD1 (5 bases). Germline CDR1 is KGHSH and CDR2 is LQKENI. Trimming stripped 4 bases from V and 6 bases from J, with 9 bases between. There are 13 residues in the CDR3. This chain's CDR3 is CASSRGVDEKLFF. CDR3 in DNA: TGTGCCAGCTCACGGGGGGTTGATGAAAAACTGTTTTTT. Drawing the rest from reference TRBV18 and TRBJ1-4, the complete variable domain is NAGVMQNPRHLVRRRGQEARLRCSPMKGHSHVYWYRQLPEEGLKFMVYLQKENIIDESGMPKERFSAEFPKEGPSILRIQQVVRGDSAAYFCASSRGVDEKLFFGSGTQLSVL.

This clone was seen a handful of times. CDR3 region: CASSQTGMNTEAFF. CDR3 DNA sequence: TGTGCCAGCAGTCAAACAGGGATGAACACTGAAGCTTTCTTT. The chain carries TRBV28 and TRBJ1-1; possible D gene TRBD1, 6 bases. Germline-derived CDR1 and CDR2 are MDHEN and SYDVKM. The CDR3 spans 14 residues. Trimming cost V 5 bases and J 0 bases, with 10 bases left between them. The full variable domain, its missing parts supplied by reference TRBV28 and TRBJ1-1, is DVKVTQSSRYLVKRTGEKVFLECVQDMDHENMFWYRQDPGLGLRLIYFSYDVKMKEKGDIPEGYSVSREKKERFSLILESASTNQTSMYLCASSQTGMNTEAFFGQGTRLTVV.

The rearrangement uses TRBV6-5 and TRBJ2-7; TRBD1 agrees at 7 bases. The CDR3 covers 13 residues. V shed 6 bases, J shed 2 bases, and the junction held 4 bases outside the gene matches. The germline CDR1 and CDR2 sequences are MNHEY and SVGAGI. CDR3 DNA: TGTGCCAGCAGCGACGGGACAGCCTACGAGCAGTACTTC. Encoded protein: CASSDGTAYEQYF.

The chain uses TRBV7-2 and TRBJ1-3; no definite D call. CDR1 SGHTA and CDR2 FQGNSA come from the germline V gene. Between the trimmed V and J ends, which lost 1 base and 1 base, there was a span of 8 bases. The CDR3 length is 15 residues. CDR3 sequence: CASSLGPGSGNTIYF. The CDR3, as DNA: TGTGCCAGCAGCTTAGGGCCGGGGTCTGGAAACACCATATATTTT.

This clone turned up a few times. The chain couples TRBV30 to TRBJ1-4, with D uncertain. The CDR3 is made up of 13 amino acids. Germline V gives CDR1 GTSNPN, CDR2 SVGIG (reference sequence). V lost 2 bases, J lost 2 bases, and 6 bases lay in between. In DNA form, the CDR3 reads TGTGCCTGGAGTCGCAAGACTAATGAAAAACTGTTTTTT. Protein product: CAWSRKTNEKLFF.

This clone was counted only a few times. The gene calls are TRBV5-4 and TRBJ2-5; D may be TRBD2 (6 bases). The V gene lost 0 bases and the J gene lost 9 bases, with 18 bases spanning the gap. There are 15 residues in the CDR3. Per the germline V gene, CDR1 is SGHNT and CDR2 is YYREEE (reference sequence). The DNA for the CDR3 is TGTGCCAGCAGCTTGGATACCAGCCCCTGGGGGGCCCAGTACTTC. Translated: CASSLDTSPWGAQYF.

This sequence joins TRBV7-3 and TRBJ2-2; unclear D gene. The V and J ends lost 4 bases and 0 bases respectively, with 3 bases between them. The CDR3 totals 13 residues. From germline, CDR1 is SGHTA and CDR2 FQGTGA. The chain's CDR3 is CASSSPNTGELFF. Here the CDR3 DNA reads TGTGCCAGCAGCTCTCCGAACACCGGGGAGCTGTTTTTT.

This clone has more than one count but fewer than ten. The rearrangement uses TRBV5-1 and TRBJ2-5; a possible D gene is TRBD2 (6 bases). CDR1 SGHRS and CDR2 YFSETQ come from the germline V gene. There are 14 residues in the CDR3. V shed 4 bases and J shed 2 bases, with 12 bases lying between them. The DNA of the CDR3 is TGCGCCAGCAGCCTGACTAGTGATCAAGAGACCCAGTACTTC. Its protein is CASSLTSDQETQYF.

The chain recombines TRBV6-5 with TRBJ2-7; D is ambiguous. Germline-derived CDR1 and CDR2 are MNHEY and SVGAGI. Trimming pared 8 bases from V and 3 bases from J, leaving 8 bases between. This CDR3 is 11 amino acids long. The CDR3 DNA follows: TGTGCCAGCCAAGTTAACTACGAGCAGTACTTC. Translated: CASQVNYEQYF.

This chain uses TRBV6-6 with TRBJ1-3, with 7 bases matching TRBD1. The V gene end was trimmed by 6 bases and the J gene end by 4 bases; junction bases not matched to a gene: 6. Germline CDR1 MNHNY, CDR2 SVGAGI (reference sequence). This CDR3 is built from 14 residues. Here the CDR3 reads CASRHRDRGNTIYF. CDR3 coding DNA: TGTGCCAGCAGACACCGGGACAGAGGAAACACCATATATTTT.

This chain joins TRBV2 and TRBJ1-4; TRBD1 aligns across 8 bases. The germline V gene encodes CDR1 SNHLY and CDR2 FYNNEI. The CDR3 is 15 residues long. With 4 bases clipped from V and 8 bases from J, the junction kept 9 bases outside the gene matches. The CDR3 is CASSAQGAREEKLFF. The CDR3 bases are TGTGCCAGCAGTGCCCAGGGGGCGCGCGAAGAAAAACTGTTTTTT.

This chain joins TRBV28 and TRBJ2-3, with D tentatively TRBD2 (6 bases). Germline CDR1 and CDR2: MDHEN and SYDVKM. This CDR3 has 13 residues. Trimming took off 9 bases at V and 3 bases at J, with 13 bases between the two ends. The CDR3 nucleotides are TGTGCCAGTGGACTAACCGGAACAGATACGCAGTATTTT. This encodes CASGLTGTDTQYF. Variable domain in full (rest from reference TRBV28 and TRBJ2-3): DVKVTQSSRYLVKRTGEKVFLECVQDMDHENMFWYRQDPGLGLRLIYFSYDVKMKEKGDIPEGYSVSREKKERFSLILESASTNQTSMYLCASGLTGTDTQYFGPGTRLTVL.

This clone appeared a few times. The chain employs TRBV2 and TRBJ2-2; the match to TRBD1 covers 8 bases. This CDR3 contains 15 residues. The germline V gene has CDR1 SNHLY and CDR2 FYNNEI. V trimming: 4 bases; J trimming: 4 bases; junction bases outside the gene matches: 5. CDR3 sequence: CASSVQGATTGELFF. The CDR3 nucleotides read TGTGCCAGCAGTGTCCAGGGGGCCACCACCGGGGAGCTGTTTTTT. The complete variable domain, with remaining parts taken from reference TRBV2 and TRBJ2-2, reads EPEVTQTPSHQVTQMGQEVILRCVPISNHLYFYWYRQILGQKVEFLVSFYNNEISEKSEIFDDQFSVERPDGSNFTLKIRSTKLEDSAMYFCASSVQGATTGELFFGEGSRLTVL.

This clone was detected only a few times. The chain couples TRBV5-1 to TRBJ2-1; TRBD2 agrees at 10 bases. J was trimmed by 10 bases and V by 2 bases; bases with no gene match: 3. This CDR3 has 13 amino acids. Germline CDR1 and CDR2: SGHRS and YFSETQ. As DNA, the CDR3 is TGCGCCAGCAGCTTCGGGACTAGCGAAGAGCAGTTCTTC. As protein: CASSFGTSEEQFF.